Shown below are 25 T cell receptor beta chains from a single sample sequenced in a study of T-cell reconstitution after alpha-beta-depleted transplantation in children. Unique molecular identifiers were built into the TCRbeta library. One entry per CDR3 protein, called by TCRdb with MiXCR from the PCR reads. The data contain approximately 800,000 distinct CDR3 sequences, about 15% of them singletons. The sample here was PBMCs, mostly from graft donor cells, taken 360 days after TCRalphabeta/CD19-depleted stem cell transplant. The receptor source for this set is a male patient between 5 and 17 years old who had a stem cell transplant for acute lymphoblastic leukemia, so the T cells may come from the graft donor.

This clonotype was observed at least ten times. This chain uses TRBV20-1 with TRBJ2-3; D remains ambiguous. The CDR3 spans 13 residues. Germline CDR1 is DFQATT and CDR2 is SNEGSKA (reference sequence). V was cut by 5 bases and J by 6 bases, with 15 bases left in between. The CDR3 here is CSAQRAVRDTQYF. The CDR3 DNA follows: TGCAGTGCTCAAAGGGCTGTTAGGGATACGCAGTATTTT.

This clonotype has a handful of counts. This chain joins TRBV6-1 and TRBJ1-1; D not resolved. Germline lookup yields CDR1 MNHNS and CDR2 SASEGT. The CDR3 loop spans 14 amino acids. V was shortened by 6 bases and J by 0 bases, with 11 bases between the two germline ends. CDR3 nucleotides: TGTGCCAGCAGGGAGGAGAACATGAACACTGAAGCTTTCTTT. Translating gives CASREENMNTEAFF.

There are many counts of this clonotype. The rearrangement uses TRBV14 and TRBJ2-3, with unresolved D. The CDR3 has 14 amino acids. Trimming took off 0 bases at V and 6 bases at J, with 10 bases between the two ends. Germline loops: CDR1 SGHDN, CDR2 FVKESK. CDR3 nucleotides: TGTGCCAGCAGCCAAGATGGTACTACCGATACGCAGTATTTT. Protein product: CASSQDGTTDTQYF.

This clonotype was found many times. This chain joins TRBV7-9 and TRBJ1-2; a possible D gene is TRBD1 (6 bases). Germline V CDR1 and CDR2: SEHNR, FQNEAQ (reference sequence). The CDR3 runs to 12 residues. V lost 4 bases and J 8 bases, leaving 11 bases between the germline ends. The CDR3 here is CASSSGQGGYTF. DNA of the CDR3: TGTGCCAGCAGCTCCGGCCAGGGGGGCTACACCTTC.

This clonotype has just a few counts. The J gene is TRBJ1-5, the V gene TRBV20-1; 9 nucleotides align to TRBD1. The CDR3 runs 15 residues. CDR1 and CDR2 from the germline V gene are DFQATT and SNEGSKA (reference sequence). V was pared by 3 bases and J by 5 bases, with 8 bases of the junction left unmatched. The CDR3 here is CSASLGQGYYQPQHF. The CDR3 DNA reads as TGCAGTGCTAGTTTGGGACAGGGTTATTATCAGCCCCAGCATTTT.

The chain is built from TRBV4-1 and TRBJ2-7, with D perhaps being TRBD1 or TRBD2 (5 bases each). CDR3 size: 17 residues. Germline V lookup: CDR1 MGHRA, CDR2 YSYEKL. V was clipped by 1 base and J by 6 bases, with 22 bases between them. CDR3 in DNA: TGCGCCAGCAGCCAAGGGGGACCTCGGAGAGCTGAACCCGAGCAGTACTTC. Encoded protein: CASSQGGPRRAEPEQYF.

This clonotype was counted many times. This sequence joins TRBV12-3 or TRBV12-4 and TRBJ2-4; 7 bases are a match to TRBD2. CDR3 length: 15 amino acids. V shed 3 bases, J shed 0 bases, and the junction held 2 bases outside the gene matches. The CDR3 DNA follows: TGTGCCAGCAGTTTGGGGGGGGTAGCCAAAAACATTCAGTACTTC. Translating gives CASSLGGVAKNIQYF.

CDR3 in amino acids: CASRQTGNTEAFF. The CDR3 DNA reads as TGTGCCAGTAGGCAGACAGGGAACACTGAAGCTTTCTTT. The chain carries TRBV19 and TRBJ1-1; a weak D match, TRBD1 (6 bases). Germline CDR1 reads LNHDA; CDR2 reads SQIVND (reference sequence). Trimming removed 6 bases from V and 1 base from J, with 9 bases in between. This CDR3 region has 13 residues. Variable domain in full (rest from reference TRBV19 and TRBJ1-1): DGGITQSPKYLFRKEGQNVTLSCEQNLNHDAMYWYRQDPGQGLRLIYYSQIVNDFQKGDIAEGYSVSREKKESFPLTVTSAQKNPTAFYLCASRQTGNTEAFFGQGTRLTVV.

DNA for the CDR3: TGTGCCAGCAGTTACGGGGGGGGGAGCACAGATACGCAGTATTTT. It specifies CASSYGGGSTDTQYF. V is TRBV6-5 and J is TRBJ2-3; 7 bases fit TRBD2. CDR1 and CDR2 (germline): MNHEY, SVGAGI. The trim removed 2 bases at V and 0 bases at J, leaving 2 bases unmatched. This CDR3 spans 15 amino acids.

The V call is TRBV15, the J call TRBJ2-2; 11 bases match TRBD2. The CDR3 spans 15 residues. V lost 7 bases to trimming and J lost 9 bases; unmatched junction nucleotides: 10. The V gene's germline CDR1 is LNHNV and CDR2 YYDKDF (reference sequence). The CDR3 DNA reads as TGTGCCACCACCCAAGGTCTAGCGGGAGGCAGGGAGCTGTTTTTT. Translated: CATTQGLAGGRELFF.

This clonotype was counted between two and nine times. The gene calls are TRBV5-1 and TRBJ2-5; 8 positions match TRBD2. Trimming removed 4 bases from V and 2 bases from J; junction bases left unmatched: 4. Germline assignment: CDR1 SGHRS and CDR2 YFSETQ. This CDR3 comprises 14 residues. The DNA for the CDR3 is TGCGCCAGCAGCGTTGGGACTAGTCAAGAGACCCAGTACTTC. Protein: CASSVGTSQETQYF.

This clonotype occurred a few times. J is TRBJ2-4 and V is TRBV9; 9 nucleotides line up with TRBD2. CDR3 length: 19 amino acids. V lost 8 bases and J lost 3; bases outside the gene matches: 21. Germline-derived CDR1 and CDR2 are SGDLS and YYNGEE. CDR3 sequence reads: CARSSPREGGIGDKNIQYF. For the CDR3, the DNA is TGTGCCAGATCTTCTCCGCGGGAGGGCGGAATCGGGGACAAAAACATTCAGTACTTC. Complete variable domain (other parts from reference TRBV9 and TRBJ2-4): DSGVTQTPKHLITATGQRVTLRCSPRSGDLSVYWYQQSLDQGLQFLIQYYNGEERAKGNILERFSAQQFPDLHSELNLSSLELGDSALYFCARSSPREGGIGDKNIQYFGAGTRLSVL.

V usage is TRBV20-1 and J usage is TRBJ2-3, with 7 bases that match TRBD1. The CDR3 spans 13 residues. V shed 2 bases and J 3 bases; nucleotides not matched to a gene: 2. CDR1 and CDR2 (germline): DFQATT, SNEGSKA (reference sequence). CDR3 in DNA: TGCAGTGCTAGACAACAGGGGACAGATACGCAGTATTTT. Encoded protein: CSARQQGTDTQYF.

This rearrangement joins TRBV12-3 or TRBV12-4 to TRBJ2-1; 8 positions agree with TRBD2. Trimming cost V 2 bases and J 3 bases; bases outside gene matches: 6. CDR3 length: 16 residues. CDR3 sequence (DNA): TGTGCCAGCAGTTTAACGGCTACTAGCGGCTACAATGAGCAGTTCTTC. It translates to CASSLTATSGYNEQFF.

This clonotype was seen ten or more times. The chain has TRBV29-1 and TRBJ2-4; no reliable D call. V was trimmed by 4 bases and J by 0 bases, leaving 4 bases between them. From germline, CDR1 is SQVTM and CDR2 ANQGSEA. The CDR3 spans 12 residues. The CDR3 loop reads CSVVGAKNIQYF. The CDR3 DNA is TGCAGCGTTGTGGGAGCCAAAAACATTCAGTACTTC.

The chain is built from TRBV10-3 and TRBJ2-5; D is perhaps TRBD2 (7 bases). This CDR3 is built from 14 residues. Trimming took off 4 bases at V and 5 bases at J, with 14 bases between the two ends. Looked up from germline, CDR1 is ENHRY and CDR2 is SYGVKD. CDR3 amino acids: CAISADSGAETQYF. The DNA of the CDR3 is TGTGCCATCAGTGCGGACAGCGGGGCGGAGACCCAGTACTTC.

V gene TRBV18 combines with J gene TRBJ2-1; 11 bases map to TRBD2. Germline V gives CDR1 KGHSH, CDR2 LQKENI. The CDR3 spans 15 residues. After removal of 5 bases from V and 7 bases from J, the junction contained 7 bases not matched to a gene. The chain's CDR3 is CASSSLAGEINEQFF. In nucleotides, the CDR3 is TGTGCCAGCTCATCACTAGCGGGAGAGATTAATGAGCAGTTCTTC.

This clonotype was counted only a few times. This chain joins TRBV5-4 and TRBJ2-3; 10 positions agree with TRBD2. CDR3 length equals 16 residues. The ends lost 3 bases at V and 6 bases at J; junction bases unmatched: 10. Germline V CDR1 and CDR2: SGHNT, YYREEE (reference sequence). The CDR3 sequence is CASSSMTSGLSDTQYF. CDR3 coding DNA: TGTGCCAGCAGCTCCATGACTAGCGGGTTGTCGGATACGCAGTATTTT.

The chain couples TRBV12-3 or TRBV12-4 to TRBJ1-2; TRBD1 aligns across 7 bases. V gave up 5 bases and J gave up 12 bases; unmatched junction bases: 18. This CDR3 has 15 residues. In nucleotides, the CDR3 is TGTGCCAGCAGTCAAACCCATCACAGGGGTCTAGTTAACACCTTC. As protein: CASSQTHHRGLVNTF.

The table lists this clonotype with a few counts. The rearrangement joins TRBV10-3 to TRBJ2-3; 8 bases are shared with TRBD2. This CDR3 contains 15 residues. V lost 4 bases, J lost 1 base, and 4 bases stayed unmatched. CDR1 and CDR2 (germline): ENHRY, SYGVKD. CDR3 nucleotides: TGTGCCATCAGTGCAGGAGCGGGAGGCACAGATACGCAGTATTTT. Translation gives CAISAGAGGTDTQYF.

This clonotype was counted a few times. J is TRBJ2-7 and V is TRBV5-1, with D uncertain. The V gene's germline CDR1 is SGHRS and CDR2 YFSETQ. The CDR3 sequence is 15 residues long. Trimming removed 0 bases at V and 2 bases at J, with 12 bases between. The CDR3 is CASSLEPSAAYEQYF. The CDR3 nucleotides are TGCGCCAGCAGCTTGGAGCCGTCTGCTGCCTACGAGCAGTACTTC.

This clonotype has more than one count but fewer than ten. The V call is TRBV3-1, the J call TRBJ2-7; D gene ambiguous. The V end lost 0 bases, the J end lost 3 bases, and 15 bases lay between the germline ends. Germline V gene data show CDR1 as LGHDT and CDR2 as YNNKEL (reference sequence). This CDR3 is 16 amino acids long. This CDR3 is CASSQDLEKGHYEQYF. The DNA for the CDR3 is TGTGCCAGCAGCCAAGATTTGGAGAAGGGCCACTACGAGCAGTACTTC.

The rearrangement uses TRBV3-1 and TRBJ1-4; the D is unclear. CDR1 LGHDT and CDR2 YNNKEL come from the germline V gene (reference sequence). Trimming left V 6 bases short and J 7 bases short, with 15 bases between. CDR3 length: 14 residues. The CDR3 spells CASRHSDRGEKLFF. CDR3 DNA sequence: TGTGCCAGCAGACACTCGGACCGGGGTGAAAAACTGTTTTTT.

CDR3 sequence: CASSMAGESHEQYF. In DNA form, the CDR3 reads TGTGCCAGTAGTATGGCCGGGGAGTCCCACGAGCAGTACTTC. V and J are TRBV19 and TRBJ2-7, with TRBD2 as a possible D gene (5 bases). Looked up from germline, CDR1 is LNHDA and CDR2 is SQIVND (reference sequence). V lost 3 bases, J lost 5 bases, and 14 bases lay in between. This CDR3 comprises 14 residues.

This clonotype was counted between two and nine times. The genes are TRBV12-3 or TRBV12-4 and TRBJ1-1; D perhaps matches TRBD1 (6 bases). This CDR3 is built from 16 residues. The V end lost 2 bases, the J end lost 4 bases, and 17 bases lay between the germline ends. The CDR3 region has the DNA TGTGCCAGCAGTTTATGGGGGGGGGCGCGGGGCACTGAAGCTTTCTTT. It codes for CASSLWGGARGTEAFF.